This TCR beta chain is from a study of cytomegalovirus exposure and HLA in healthy donors. Study results and limitations: TRBV6-2, TRBV6-3 and other indistinguishable V segments were excluded. A few of the chains that were CMV-associated were confirmed in vitro to be specific for CMV antigens. Most TCR sequences were uncommon, yet certain public TCRs appeared in many donors.

The CDR3 length is 14 residues. With 4 bases removed from V and 0 bases from J, the gap between germline ends came to 8 bases. The V gene's germline CDR1 is SGHNT and CDR2 YYREEE (reference sequence). When sampled, the donors appeared nominally healthy, though they likely had unrecorded immune exposures. The PCR had 60 Vbeta and 13 Jbeta primers. Sequencing was performed with immunoSEQ multiplex PCR; in TCRdb, only in-frame clones are kept and a portion is missing. This repertoire shows roughly 54,000 clones, approximately 63% found once; its top ten account for roughly a fifth. This clone was recorded only once. As yet, its antigen is unknown.

This TCR was recovered from a woman aged 55 to 70 in good health and CMV-seropositive. This chain links TRBV5-4 with TRBJ1-3; tentative D call: TRBD1 (6 bases). The sequenced material came from PBMCs. CDR3 DNA sequence: TGTGCCAGCAGCGGGACACTCTCTGGAAACACCATATATTTT. Its protein is CASSGTLSGNTIYF.